This TCR beta chain was recovered during a study of cytomegalovirus exposure and HLA in healthy donors. About the research overall: In a previous analysis, about 100 million unique TCR beta sequences were found from 150 million to 200 million T cells. Study-level results: The authors later found most CMV-associated TCR beta chains appeared HLA-restricted. A prior analysis recorded that most TCR beta V segments were productive about 87% or about 30% of the time.

V shed 7 bases and J 1 base; nucleotides not matched to a gene: 6. The length of the CDR3 is 14 residues. The V gene's germline CDR1 is KGHSH and CDR2 LQKENI. Turning to this clone: Its antigen is unknown.

Those who donated were healthy bone marrow donors. The PCR made use of 60 Vbeta and 13 Jbeta primers. Assay: immunoSEQ multiplex PCR; the TCRdb copy retains only in-frame clones and omits some. Of approximately 73,000 clones detected, roughly 60% appear once; the ten largest clones hold 5.7%. The sequenced material came from PBMCs. The sequence was obtained from a man aged 30 to 39 in good health and CMV-seropositive. V and J are TRBV18 and TRBJ2-5; 7 bases line up with TRBD1. CDR3 nucleotide sequence: TGTGCCAGCTTTCGACAGGGCCTCCAAGAGACCCAGTACTTC. It codes for CASFRQGLQETQYF.